This T cell receptor beta chain is drawn from a study of radiotherapy plus CTLA-4 blockade in lung cancer. Across the whole study: Of the patients, under 20% showed objective responses and around 34% attained disease control.

Alongside CTLA-4 blockade with ipilimumab, patients with chemo-refractory metastatic non-small-cell lung cancer received focal radiation. Points on this clone: What it binds is unknown.

V shed 4 bases and J shed 10 bases, with 11 bases lying between them. Germline-derived CDR1 and CDR2 are SGHTA and FQGNSA. This CDR3 is 12 amino acids long. Assay: immunoSEQ multiplex PCR; the TCRdb copy retains only in-frame clones and omits some. The data hold under 70,000 clones, with approximately 75% observed a single time. Study-wide findings and caveats: Expansion in blood of tumor-derived TCR clones was seen after radiotherapy plus ipilimumab.

J is TRBJ2-1 and V is TRBV7-2; D is ambiguous. The material sequenced was peripheral blood, taken from a patient treated with radiotherapy plus ipilimumab. The sequence was collected from a human donor with non-small cell lung cancer who had a complete response to radiotherapy plus ipilimumab. The CDR3 bases are TGTGCCAGCAGCTCCGAACGTAACGAGCAGTTCTTC. It specifies CASSSERNEQFF.